Below, 29 T cell receptor beta chains from the same sample are listed, as sequenced in a study of blood T cell repertoires in COVID-19. Sequencing was performed with immunoSEQ multiplex PCR; in TCRdb, only in-frame clones are kept and a portion is missing. The sample carries around 45,000 clones, roughly 87% recorded once. The sequenced material came from peripheral blood. These receptors were collected from a man aged 55 to 69 with active COVID-19.

This clone was seen a single time. The CDR3 protein is CASTAGGSQETQYF. CDR3 bases: TGTGCCAGCACCGCCGGGGGGTCCCAAGAGACCCAGTACTTC. The rearrangement links TRBV28 to TRBJ2-5; 7 nucleotides align to TRBD2. V dropped 7 bases and J dropped 1; count of bases not matched to a gene: 6. Germline loops: CDR1 MDHEN, CDR2 SYDVKM. The CDR3 consists of 14 residues.

CDR3 nucleotides: TGTGCCAGCAGCGCAAGGGGACTAGCAGCCGAGCAGTACTTC. It encodes CASSARGLAAEQYF. This chain uses TRBV5-4 with TRBJ2-7, with 9 bases aligning to TRBD2. The V segment lost 4 bases and the J segment 6 bases; nucleotides outside the gene matches: 8. CDR1 and CDR2 (germline): SGHNT, YYREEE (reference sequence). CDR3 size: 14 residues.

The chain links TRBV5-4 to TRBJ1-2; weak D call: TRBD1 (6 bases). The CDR3 is 14 residues long. V was cut by 3 bases and J by 2 bases, with 11 bases left in between. The germline V gene has CDR1 SGHNT and CDR2 YYREEE (reference sequence). The CDR3 region has the DNA TGTGCCAGCAGCTCCCACACAGGGAACTATGGCTACACCTTC. Its protein is CASSSHTGNYGYTF.

This chain connects TRBV28 to TRBJ2-2; 12 bases match TRBD2. Germline V gene data show CDR1 as MDHEN and CDR2 as SYDVKM. This CDR3 has 16 amino acids. After removal of 2 bases from V and 5 bases from J, the junction contained 3 bases not matched to a gene. CDR3 sequence reads: CASSLLAGGGTGELFF. CDR3 bases: TGTGCCAGCAGTTTACTAGCGGGAGGGGGAACCGGGGAGCTGTTTTTT.

This clone was found a few times. The CDR3 reads CASSFQGNTIYF. The CDR3 DNA reads TGTGCCAGCAGCTTCCAGGGAAACACCATATATTTT. The V call is TRBV5-5, the J call TRBJ1-3; D unresolved. V was clipped by 2 bases and J by 4 bases, with 4 bases between them. The germline gives CDR1 SGHKS, CDR2 YYEKEE (reference sequence). This CDR3 is 12 amino acids long.

The chain uses TRBV11-2 and TRBJ2-5, with a tentative D call TRBD1 (6 bases). Germline V gene lookup returns CDR1 SGHAT and CDR2 FQNNGV. V gave up 5 bases and J gave up 0 bases, with 10 bases separating them. The CDR3 is 14 residues long. In DNA, the CDR3 is TGTGCCAGCAGCACAGACAGGTACCAAGAGACCCAGTACTTC. This gives the protein CASSTDRYQETQYF.

The chain links TRBV29-1 to TRBJ2-7; D is unclear. The CDR3 covers 11 residues. Germline V lookup: CDR1 SQVTM, CDR2 ANQGSEA. The V end lost 4 bases, the J end lost 5 bases, and 9 bases lay between the germline ends. The CDR3 protein is CSVGASHEQYF. The CDR3 bases are TGCAGCGTTGGAGCTAGTCACGAGCAGTACTTC.

This chain's CDR3 is CASSPESPDRVLVNQPQHF. The CDR3, as DNA: TGTGCCAGCAGCCCCGAATCCCCGGACAGGGTATTGGTCAATCAGCCCCAGCATTTT. This sequence joins TRBV3-1 (or the pseudogene TRBV3-2) and TRBJ1-5; 8 bases map to TRBD1. J was trimmed by 3 bases and V by 4 bases; bases with no gene match: 17. This CDR3 region has 19 residues. Germline V lookup: CDR1 LGHDT, CDR2 YNNKEL (reference sequence).

This chain connects TRBV7-3 to TRBJ2-7; a weak D match, TRBD1 (7 bases). CDR3 length equals 15 residues. Germline CDR1 and CDR2: SGHTA and FQGTGA. V was cut by 1 base and J by 1 base, with 11 bases left in between. The CDR3 loop reads CASSLNPGGSYEQYF. The DNA for the CDR3 is TGTGCCAGCAGCTTAAATCCAGGGGGGTCCTACGAGCAGTACTTC.

The chain employs TRBV5-1 and TRBJ1-4; D might be TRBD1 (6 bases). The CDR3 is 16 residues long. The V gene's germline CDR1 is SGHRS and CDR2 YFSETQ. V lost 0 bases and J 7 bases, leaving 16 bases between the germline ends. CDR3 protein: CASSLALGVRGEKLFF. The CDR3 region has the DNA TGCGCCAGCAGCTTGGCCCTGGGAGTCAGGGGTGAAAAACTGTTTTTT.

This rearrangement joins TRBV7-9 to TRBJ2-1; 7 bases are shared with TRBD1. CDR1 is SEHNR, CDR2 FQNEAQ, per germline (reference sequence). V lost 5 bases, J lost 0 bases, and 13 bases stayed unmatched. The CDR3 extends over 18 amino acids. CDR3 sequence (DNA): TGTGCCAGCAGCCCGACAGGGAGTTTCTCTTTCTCCTACAATGAGCAGTTCTTC. Protein sequence: CASSPTGSFSFSYNEQFF.

The sample holds one count of this clone. This chain joins TRBV5-6 and TRBJ2-5, with TRBD2 identical over 13 bases. The CDR3 extends over 15 amino acids. V was pared by 4 bases and J by 6 bases, with 6 bases of the junction left unmatched. Germline CDR1 is SGHDT and CDR2 is YYEEEE. CDR3 region: CASSPGTSGKKTQYF. CDR3 DNA: TGTGCCAGCAGCCCCGGGACTAGCGGGAAAAAGACCCAGTACTTC.

The chain joins TRBV28 to TRBJ1-6, with 8 bases that match TRBD1. V shed 6 bases, J shed 2 bases, and the junction held 6 bases outside the gene matches. Germline CDR1 MDHEN, CDR2 SYDVKM. This CDR3 comprises 16 residues. CDR3 sequence (DNA): TGTGCCAGCAGCCCCTCGGACAGGGCCTATAATTCACCCCTCCACTTT. The encoded protein is CASSPSDRAYNSPLHF.

V usage is TRBV28 and J usage is TRBJ1-1, with 9 bases fitting TRBD1. V shed 5 bases and J 3 bases; nucleotides not matched to a gene: 4. This CDR3 has 14 residues. CDR1 is MDHEN, CDR2 SYDVKM, per germline. Here the CDR3 reads CASSRGQGDTEAFF. The CDR3 DNA follows: TGTGCCAGCAGTAGGGGACAGGGCGACACTGAAGCTTTCTTT. The variable domain in full, completed from reference TRBV28 and TRBJ1-1, reads DVKVTQSSRYLVKRTGEKVFLECVQDMDHENMFWYRQDPGLGLRLIYFSYDVKMKEKGDIPEGYSVSREKKERFSLILESASTNQTSMYLCASSRGQGDTEAFFGQGTRLTVV.

The CDR3 DNA reads as TGTGCCAGCAGCGCGTCTGCAGGGCCCGGTTCACCCCTCCACTTT. This encodes CASSASAGPGSPLHF. The V and J genes are TRBV9 and TRBJ1-6, with a possible D match to TRBD1 (5 bases). This CDR3 is 15 amino acids long. Germline V gives CDR1 SGDLS, CDR2 YYNGEE. Trimming stripped 3 bases from V and 9 bases from J, with 16 bases between.

This CDR3 is CATSDWTAEAFF. Here the CDR3 DNA reads TGTGCCACCAGTGATTGGACAGCAGAAGCTTTCTTT. J is TRBJ1-1 and V is TRBV24-1, with a possible D match to TRBD1 (6 bases). This CDR3 has 12 amino acids. Germline V CDR1 and CDR2: KGHDR, SFDVKD. V was trimmed by 2 bases and J by 8 bases, leaving 8 bases between them.

The chain carries TRBV7-2 and TRBJ2-2; 7 nucleotides align to TRBD2. J was trimmed by 2 bases and V by 3 bases; bases with no gene match: 3. CDR1 SGHTA and CDR2 FQGNSA come from the germline V gene. CDR3 size: 15 residues. CDR3 sequence reads: CASSLSGANTGELFF. The CDR3 DNA follows: TGTGCCAGCAGCTTGAGCGGGGCCAACACCGGGGAGCTGTTTTTT.

The chain employs TRBV3-1 (or the pseudogene TRBV3-2) and TRBJ2-3; the match to TRBD2 covers 7 bases. The germline V gene encodes CDR1 LGHDT and CDR2 YNNKEL (reference sequence). The V gene end was trimmed by 4 bases and the J gene end by 0 bases; junction bases not matched to a gene: 7. The CDR3 extends over 16 amino acids. For the CDR3, the DNA is TGTGCCAGCAGCCTTTCCAGCGGGGCTAGCACAGATACGCAGTATTTT. It encodes CASSLSSGASTDTQYF.

This sequence joins TRBV19 and TRBJ2-4, with 9 bases matching TRBD1. The CDR3 runs 13 residues. CDR1 and CDR2 (germline): LNHDA, SQIVND (reference sequence). J lost 15 bases, V lost 5 bases, and 11 bases had no gene match. The CDR3 nucleotides read TGTGCCAGTAGTCCGGGACAGGGAGGCTTCGGGTACTTC. Its protein product is CASSPGQGGFGYF.

This chain connects TRBV2 to TRBJ2-1; 9 nucleotides line up with TRBD2. The trim removed 8 bases at V and 1 base at J, leaving 3 bases unmatched. Germline CDR1 is SNHLY and CDR2 is FYNNEI. The CDR3 length is 14 residues. Here the CDR3 DNA reads TGTGCCAGCGGGCGGGGGGGTTCCTACAATGAGCAGTTCTTC. Its translation: CASGRGGSYNEQFF.

This chain connects TRBV27 to TRBJ2-1; 7 bases line up with TRBD1. Germline lookup yields CDR1 MNHEY and CDR2 SMNVEV (reference sequence). The CDR3 is 16 residues long. Trimming cost V 5 bases and J 8 bases; bases outside gene matches: 15. CDR3 residues: CASSQRQGLDIYEQFF. The CDR3 DNA reads as TGTGCCAGCAGTCAGAGACAGGGATTGGATATCTATGAGCAGTTCTTC.

The chain recombines TRBV4-2 with TRBJ2-3, with D possibly TRBD2 on 6 matching bases. Per the germline V gene, CDR1 is LGHNA and CDR2 is YNFKEQ. V gave up 3 bases and J gave up 4 bases, with 26 bases separating them. This CDR3 is 19 amino acids long. The CDR3: CASSQEDGEDLVGADTQYF. The CDR3 nucleotides read TGTGCCAGCAGCCAGGAAGATGGGGAGGATCTAGTAGGAGCAGATACGCAGTATTTT.

The chain combines TRBV4-1 with TRBJ1-1, with D unresolved. The CDR3 contains 13 residues. Germline V CDR1 and CDR2: MGHRA, YSYEKL. The V end was cut by 2 bases, the J end by 10 bases, with 14 bases between. For the CDR3, the DNA is TGCGCCAGCAGCCAATCATTTAACGGCGGAGCTTTCTTT. The encoded protein is CASSQSFNGGAFF.

The V and J genes are TRBV7-2 and TRBJ2-3; D not resolved. This CDR3 has 15 amino acids. The V and J ends lost 5 bases and 3 bases respectively, with 15 bases between them. Germline assignment: CDR1 SGHTA and CDR2 FQGNSA. This CDR3 is CASSPGGFWTDTQYF. Written as DNA, the CDR3 is TGTGCCAGCAGCCCTGGCGGTTTTTGGACAGATACGCAGTATTTT.

This clone was observed a single time. The J gene is TRBJ2-3, the V gene TRBV9; 8 nucleotides line up with TRBD2. In germline, CDR1 is SGDLS, CDR2 YYNGEE. The CDR3 spans 17 residues. The ends lost 0 bases at V and 2 bases at J; junction bases unmatched: 8. CDR3 sequence reads: CASSVVGSGVYTDTQYF. DNA for the CDR3: TGTGCCAGCAGCGTAGTGGGTAGCGGGGTATACACAGATACGCAGTATTTT.

The CDR3 DNA follows: TGTGCCAGCAGCCTAGAGGGGATCGCGGTCATGAGGGACACCGGGGAGCTGTTTTTT. Amino acids: CASSLEGIAVMRDTGELFF. The rearrangement uses TRBV4-2 and TRBJ2-2; D is possibly TRBD1 or TRBD2 (5 bases each). The CDR3 is made up of 19 amino acids. CDR1 is LGHNA and CDR2 is YNFKEQ in the germline V gene. Between the trimmed V and J ends, which lost 4 bases and 3 bases, there was a span of 24 bases.

The J gene is TRBJ1-1, the V gene TRBV23-1; no firm D call. TRBV23-1 qualifies as an ORF whose function is uncertain. There are 15 residues in the CDR3. V was trimmed by 3 bases and J by 3 bases, leaving 14 bases between them. In DNA form, the CDR3 reads TGCGCCAGCAGTCAGTGGGGAGTTGAGGACACTGAAGCTTTCTTT. Protein sequence: CASSQWGVEDTEAFF.

The gene calls are TRBV6-1 and TRBJ2-7, with D perhaps TRBD1 (6 bases). Trimming took off 1 base at V and 5 bases at J, with 9 bases between the two ends. Germline-derived CDR1 and CDR2 are MNHNS and SASEGT. The CDR3 length is 13 residues. CDR3: CASSEVNRDEQYF. For the CDR3, the DNA is TGTGCCAGCAGTGAAGTAAACAGGGACGAGCAGTACTTC.

V is TRBV28 and J is TRBJ2-2; D might be TRBD1 (5 bases). This CDR3 spans 15 amino acids. Germline-derived CDR1 and CDR2 are MDHEN and SYDVKM. V was shortened by 7 bases and J by 4 bases, with 16 bases between the two germline ends. The CDR3 loop is CASTRWAQGTGELFF. The CDR3 coding sequence is TGTGCCAGCACCCGATGGGCCCAGGGCACCGGGGAGCTGTTTTTT.